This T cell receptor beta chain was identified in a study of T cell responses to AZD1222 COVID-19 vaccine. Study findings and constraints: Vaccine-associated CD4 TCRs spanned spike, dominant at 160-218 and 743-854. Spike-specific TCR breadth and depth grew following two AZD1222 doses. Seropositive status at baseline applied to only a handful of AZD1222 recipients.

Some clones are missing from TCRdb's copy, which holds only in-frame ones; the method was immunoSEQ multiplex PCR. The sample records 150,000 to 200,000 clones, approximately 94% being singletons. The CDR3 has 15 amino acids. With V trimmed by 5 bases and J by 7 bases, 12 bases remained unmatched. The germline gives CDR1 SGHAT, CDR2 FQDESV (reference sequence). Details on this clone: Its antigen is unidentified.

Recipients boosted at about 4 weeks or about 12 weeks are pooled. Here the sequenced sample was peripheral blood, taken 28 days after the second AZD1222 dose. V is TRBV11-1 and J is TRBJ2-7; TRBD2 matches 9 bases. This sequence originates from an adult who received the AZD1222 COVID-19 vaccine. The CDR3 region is CASSPPGLAGVEQYF. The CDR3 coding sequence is TGTGCCAGCAGCCCCCCGGGTTTAGCGGGAGTTGAGCAGTACTTC. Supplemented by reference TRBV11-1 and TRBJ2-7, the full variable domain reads EAEVAQSPRYKITEKSQAVAFWCDPISGHATLYWYRQILGQGPELLVQFQDESVVDDSQLPKDRFSAERLKGVDSTLKIQPAELGDSAMYLCASSPPGLAGVEQYFGPGTRLTVT.